The T cell receptor (beta chain) described here comes from a study of monozygotic twins with inflammatory bowel disease. Approximately 4,000 ng of total RNA went into each TCR library. Eight cDNA synthesis reactions were run for every sample. TCRdb re-called the 5' RACE reads and gives one entry per CDR3 protein, without DNA. The sample data list 400,000 or so distinct CDR3 sequences. The length of the CDR3 is 13 residues. Germline CDR1 and CDR2: SGHTA and FQGNSA. The V call is TRBV7-2, the J call TRBJ2-2. This TCR was recovered from a human donor with ulcerative colitis or Crohn's disease, or a healthy co-twin of an affected twin (not recorded which). The sample taken for sequencing was blood. CDR3 residues: CASRSTHTGELFF.